This TCR beta chain was captured by sequencing in a study of blood T cell repertoires in COVID-19. On the study more broadly: Nucleic acid was either cDNA or gDNA, and it came from T cells, B-cell-depleted T cells, or PBMCs.

Profiling relied on immunoSEQ multiplex PCR, and the TCRdb table lists in-frame clones only, not all of them. Altogether around 310,000 clones are present, approximately 89% being singletons, with the ten largest covering approximately 12%. The sequenced material came from peripheral blood. This receptor was taken from a woman aged 60-75 years with acute or convalescent COVID-19.

CDR3 loop: CASSPLPPPEGQGTQYF. DNA for the CDR3: TGTGCCAGCTCACCACTGCCTCCCCCCGAAGGGCAGGGGACCCAGTACTTC. The chain employs TRBV18 and TRBJ2-5; a possible D gene is TRBD1 (5 bases). CDR1 KGHSH and CDR2 LQKENI come from the germline V gene. V was shortened by 1 base and J by 7 bases, with 22 bases between the two germline ends. This CDR3 contains 17 residues.